Below are 28 T cell receptor beta chains sequenced from a single sample in a study of T cell repertoires in cytomegalovirus infection. TCRdb re-derived calls from the reads in MiXCR, one entry per CDR3 protein. The sample lists 570,000 or so distinct CDR3 sequences; approximately 40% were seen once. For these TCRs, the target antigens are not known. Sequenced material: cultured PBMCs, taken from culture after CMV antigen stimulation. All receptors derive from a human donor in good health (CMV status not recorded). Some clones in this sample may be carry-over from other donors' samples.

The CDR3 nucleotides read TGTGCCAGCAGCCAAGAATGGGGGAGGAACACTGAAGCTTTCTTT. Translating gives CASSQEWGRNTEAFF. This rearrangement joins TRBV14 to TRBJ1-1; D may be TRBD1 (5 bases). Trimming took 0 bases from V and 1 from J, leaving 9 bases between them. The V gene's germline CDR1 is SGHDN and CDR2 FVKESK. This CDR3 is built from 15 residues.

The chain carries TRBV7-9 and TRBJ2-1; 10 nucleotides line up with TRBD2. CDR3 length: 17 amino acids. Germline CDR1 and CDR2: SEHNR and FQNEAQ (reference sequence). Trimming removed 1 base from V and 5 bases from J; junction bases left unmatched: 8. CDR3 protein: CASSLGVRTSGDNEQFF. DNA of the CDR3: TGTGCCAGCAGCTTAGGGGTTCGGACTAGCGGAGACAATGAGCAGTTCTTC.

This clonotype was counted ten times or more. The chain couples TRBV7-2 to TRBJ2-1; TRBD2 might be the D (5 bases). V lost 5 bases to trimming and J lost 10 bases, with 9 bases between them. Germline V gene sequence: CDR1 SGHTA, CDR2 FQGNSA. This CDR3 comprises 11 residues. In DNA, the CDR3 is TGTGCCAGCAGCACACGACTAGAGCAGTTCTTC. Encoded protein: CASSTRLEQFF. The entire variable domain, with the rest obtained from reference TRBV7-2 and TRBJ2-1, is as follows: GAGVSQSPSNKVTEKGKDVELRCDPISGHTALYWYRQSLGQGLEFLIYFQGNSAPDKSGLPSDRFSAERTGGSVSTLTIQRTQQEDSAVYLCASSTRLEQFFGPGTRLTVL.

This clonotype was seen a few times. The chain joins TRBV6-2 or TRBV6-3 to TRBJ2-7; D uncertain. The CDR3 has 11 amino acids. Germline values: CDR1 MNHEY, CDR2 SVGEGT. Trimming pared 6 bases from V and 3 bases from J, leaving 6 bases between. The CDR3 coding sequence is TGTGCCAGCAGCCAGAACTACGAGCAGTACTTC. Its protein is CASSQNYEQYF.

The chain employs TRBV30 and TRBJ1-2; possible D gene TRBD1, 6 bases. The CDR3 covers 13 residues. Germline loops: CDR1 GTSNPN, CDR2 SVGIG (reference sequence). V was cut by 4 bases and J by 4 bases, with 13 bases left in between. The CDR3 bases are TGTGCCTGGAACCCCAGGACAGCCTATGGCTACACCTTC. Amino acid sequence: CAWNPRTAYGYTF.

The chain couples TRBV12-3 or TRBV12-4 to TRBJ2-3; 12 positions agree with TRBD2. J was trimmed by 0 bases and V by 4 bases; bases with no gene match: 8. The CDR3 covers 18 residues. The CDR3 loop is CASSSVGGTSGSTDTQYF. CDR3 DNA sequence: TGTGCCAGCAGTTCCGTCGGTGGGACTAGCGGGAGCACAGATACGCAGTATTTT.

This clonotype was counted between two and nine times. The V gene is TRBV12-3 or TRBV12-4, the J gene TRBJ1-1; 8 bases agree with TRBD1. Trimming took 3 bases from V and 2 from J; bases not matched to a gene: 5. This CDR3 is built from 15 residues. CDR3 residues: CASSFWGQENTEAFF. CDR3 nucleotides: TGTGCCAGCAGTTTTTGGGGACAGGAAAACACTGAAGCTTTCTTT.

The chain combines TRBV10-3 with TRBJ2-1; D gene uncertain. Trimming took off 4 bases at V and 2 bases at J, with 12 bases between the two ends. Germline CDR1 is ENHRY and CDR2 is SYGVKD. The CDR3 totals 15 residues. The CDR3 region has the DNA TGTGCCATCAGTGGGACCGCCCGAGCCTACAATGAGCAGTTCTTC. Protein sequence: CAISGTARAYNEQFF.

The chain links TRBV7-4 to TRBJ1-1, with a tentative D call TRBD1 (6 bases). The CDR3 loop spans 13 amino acids. Germline-derived CDR1 and CDR2 are SGHVT and SQSDAQ. With 0 bases removed from V and 8 bases from J, the gap between germline ends came to 10 bases. CDR3 in DNA: TGTGCCAGCAGCTTAGCCCTGACAGGAGAAGCTTTCTTT. It encodes CASSLALTGEAFF.

This clonotype came up a few times. The chain is built from TRBV7-9 and TRBJ1-4; D is possibly TRBD1 (5 bases). V lost 5 bases, J lost 5 bases, and 15 bases lay in between. This CDR3 is 15 amino acids long. Germline V lookup: CDR1 SEHNR, CDR2 FQNEAQ (reference sequence). CDR3 nucleotides: TGTGCCAGCAGCCTGTCAGGGTTGGGGAATGAAAAACTGTTTTTT. Translating gives CASSLSGLGNEKLFF.

This clonotype was seen only a few times. The chain couples TRBV6-5 to TRBJ2-5, with TRBD2 matching over 8 bases. V was clipped by 0 bases and J by 3 bases; unmatched bases: 3. Germline CDR1 is MNHEY and CDR2 is SVGAGI. This CDR3 contains 15 residues. The CDR3 loop is CASSYSGGGEETQYF. The CDR3 nucleotides read TGTGCCAGCAGTTACTCCGGGGGGGGGGAAGAGACCCAGTACTTC.

The chain uses TRBV5-4 and TRBJ2-6, with 11 bases aligning to TRBD1. The CDR3 extends over 17 amino acids. Trimming at V came to 0 bases and at J to 2 bases, leaving 1 base not matched to a gene. Germline assignment: CDR1 SGHNT and CDR2 YYREEE (reference sequence). DNA for the CDR3: TGTGCCAGCAGCTTGGGGGACAGGGGGGCTGGGGCCAACGTCCTGACTTTC. This encodes CASSLGDRGAGANVLTF. The full variable domain, in which reference TRBV5-4 and TRBJ2-6 provide the parts outside the CDR3, is ETGVTQSPTHLIKTRGQQVTLRCSSQSGHNTVSWYQQALGQGPQFIFQYYREEENGRGNFPPRFSGLQFPNYSSELNVNALELDDSALYLCASSLGDRGAGANVLTFGAGSRLTVL.

This clonotype appeared a few times. V gene TRBV9 combines with J gene TRBJ1-1; D ambiguous. Germline V CDR1 and CDR2: SGDLS, YYNGEE. There are 13 residues in the CDR3. Trimming removed 0 bases from V and 8 bases from J, with 11 bases in between. The CDR3 region has the DNA TGTGCCAGCAGCGTAGTAGAAAAGATGGAAGCTTTCTTT. Encoded protein: CASSVVEKMEAFF.

This chain links TRBV12-3 or TRBV12-4 with TRBJ1-1, with D possibly being TRBD1 (5 bases). CDR3 length: 16 residues. V shed 3 bases and J shed 2 bases, with 16 bases lying between them. The CDR3 region has the DNA TGTGCCAGCAGTTTTACGGGCGGGACGAGAAACACTGAAGCTTTCTTT. Translated, it gives CASSFTGGTRNTEAFF.

The gene calls are TRBV6-5 and TRBJ2-2, with a possible D match to TRBD2 (6 bases). Trimming shortened V by 5 bases and J by 4 bases, and 17 bases separated the two germline ends. The CDR3 length is 16 residues. Germline lookup yields CDR1 MNHEY and CDR2 SVGAGI. This CDR3 is CASSTTVAESTGELFF. The CDR3 DNA reads as TGTGCCAGCAGTACCACAGTAGCGGAGAGCACCGGGGAGCTGTTTTTT.

The genes are TRBV7-9 and TRBJ2-7; D gene uncertain. Trimming stripped 1 base from V and 2 bases from J, with 12 bases between. Germline CDR1 is SEHNR and CDR2 is FQNEAQ (reference sequence). The CDR3 spans 15 residues. CDR3 nucleotides: TGTGCCAGCAGCTTAGGGCCTACGCCTACCTACGAGCAGTACTTC. It specifies CASSLGPTPTYEQYF.

This clonotype occurred many times. This chain joins TRBV7-6 and TRBJ2-1; 11 bases are a match to TRBD2. V was clipped by 2 bases and J by 0 bases; unmatched bases: 3. CDR1 SGHVS and CDR2 FNYEAQ come from the germline V gene. The CDR3 extends over 17 amino acids. The DNA of the CDR3 is TGTGCCAGCAGCTTACTAGCGGGGGGCTCCTCCTACAATGAGCAGTTCTTC. Amino acid sequence: CASSLLAGGSSYNEQFF.

The V gene is TRBV7-2, the J gene TRBJ2-1; weak D call: TRBD2 (6 bases). V was clipped by 4 bases and J by 9 bases, with 7 bases between them. In germline, CDR1 is SGHTA, CDR2 FQGNSA. The CDR3 runs 11 residues. The CDR3 loop reads CASSYGSEQFF. CDR3 DNA sequence: TGTGCCAGCAGCTACGGGAGTGAGCAGTTCTTC.

This clonotype was detected a few times. The chain employs TRBV19 and TRBJ2-3, with 11 bases fitting TRBD2. Germline assignment: CDR1 LNHDA and CDR2 SQIVND (reference sequence). The CDR3 is 16 amino acids. The V gene end was trimmed by 5 bases and the J gene end by 6 bases; junction bases not matched to a gene: 10. CDR3 loop: CASSPTRLAGKDTQYF. In nucleotides, the CDR3 is TGTGCCAGTAGTCCCACCCGACTAGCGGGAAAGGATACGCAGTATTTT.

There are a few counts of this clonotype. V gene TRBV5-4 combines with J gene TRBJ1-4; perhaps TRBD1 as D (6 bases). This CDR3 is built from 15 residues. The germline V gene has CDR1 SGHNT and CDR2 YYREEE (reference sequence). V was shortened by 4 bases and J by 8 bases, with 18 bases between the two germline ends. The CDR3 nucleotides are TGTGCCAGCAGCCTAGGACAGACTATCGGCGAAAAACTGTTTTTT. Residues: CASSLGQTIGEKLFF.

The CDR3 DNA follows: TGTGCCATCGGTTTAGGAGGTACACAGTCTGAAAACATTCAGTACTTC. It yields the protein CAIGLGGTQSENIQYF. J is TRBJ2-4 and V is TRBV10-3, with TRBD2 as a possible D gene (5 bases). Germline assignment: CDR1 ENHRY and CDR2 SYGVKD. The CDR3 has 16 amino acids. The ends were cut back, 8 bases at V and 5 bases at J, with 22 bases in the middle.

This clonotype was seen a handful of times. V and J are TRBV12-3 or TRBV12-4 and TRBJ1-1; D is unclear. This CDR3 is 13 amino acids long. V dropped 2 bases and J dropped 4 bases, with 8 bases sitting between them. The CDR3 coding sequence is TGTGCCAGCAGTTTACAGGTTTCCACTGAAGCTTTCTTT. This codes for CASSLQVSTEAFF.

This chain joins TRBV3-1 and TRBJ1-4, with 9 bases fitting TRBD1. Germline CDR1 and CDR2: LGHDT and YNNKEL (reference sequence). The CDR3 is 15 residues long. After removal of 4 bases from V and 5 bases from J, the junction contained 5 bases not matched to a gene. CDR3 sequence (DNA): TGTGCCAGCAGCCTCCCCGACAGGGGGAATGAAAAACTGTTTTTT. Translation: CASSLPDRGNEKLFF.

This chain joins TRBV18 and TRBJ2-1; 7 bases agree with TRBD2. Germline CDR1 reads KGHSH; CDR2 reads LQKENI. Trimming removed 3 bases from V and 5 bases from J; junction bases left unmatched: 7. The CDR3 length is 15 residues. The CDR3 region has the DNA TGTGCCAGCTCACCGGGACTACAGAGCGACAATGAGCAGTTCTTC. This gives the protein CASSPGLQSDNEQFF.

This chain joins TRBV6-6 and TRBJ2-5, with D perhaps assigned TRBD1 or TRBD2 (5 bases each). Germline lookup yields CDR1 MNHNY and CDR2 SVGAGI (reference sequence). The V end lost 7 bases, the J end lost 5 bases, and 17 bases lay between the germline ends. There are 14 residues in the CDR3. As DNA, the CDR3 is TGTGCCAGCAACTGGGGGAACCCAGGGGAGACCCAGTACTTC. It codes for CASNWGNPGETQYF.

The CDR3 is CASSFVQSGANVLTF. Written as DNA, the CDR3 is TGTGCCAGCAGCTTCGTGCAGTCCGGGGCCAACGTCCTGACTTTC. The genes are TRBV7-6 and TRBJ2-6; no reliable D call. The germline gives CDR1 SGHVS, CDR2 FNYEAQ. The V gene lost 3 bases and the J gene lost 4 bases, with 10 bases spanning the gap. The CDR3 has 15 residues.

The table lists this clonotype with a few counts. V is TRBV7-2 and J is TRBJ2-7, with D unclear. Looked up from germline, CDR1 is SGHTA and CDR2 is FQGNSA. The CDR3 covers 13 residues. Deletions cut 5 bases from V and 2 bases from J, with 10 bases between. For the CDR3, the DNA is TGTGCCAGCAGCCTCCGAGTAGCCTACGAGCAGTACTTC. This encodes CASSLRVAYEQYF.

The V and J genes are TRBV7-8 and TRBJ2-7; D is unclear. The ends were cut back, 6 bases at V and 5 bases at J, with 8 bases in the middle. Germline V gene data show CDR1 as SGHVS and CDR2 as FQNEAQ. This CDR3 contains 11 residues. CDR3 sequence: CASRIKNEQYF. CDR3 nucleotide sequence: TGTGCCAGCAGGATTAAGAACGAGCAGTACTTC.